This entry concerns a single TCR beta chain. These data come from a study of OX40 agonist ivuxolimab in advanced cancers. Assay: immunoSEQ multiplex PCR; the TCRdb copy retains only in-frame clones and omits some. The sample has around 30,000 clones, roughly four fifths seen once. This TCR came from an adult with an advanced solid tumor such as melanoma, head and neck, liver or kidney cancer. Sequenced material: CD4+ or CD8+ T cells sorted from blood, taken in a trial of the OX40 agonist ivuxolimab.

For the CDR3, the DNA is TGTGCCTGGACTAGCGGCACGTCTGGGGCCAACGTCCTGACTTTC. Translation gives CAWTSGTSGANVLTF. The rearrangement links TRBV30 to TRBJ2-6; TRBD2 matches 7 bases. Germline V gene sequence: CDR1 GTSNPN, CDR2 SVGIG (reference sequence). The CDR3 length is 15 residues. V dropped 4 bases and J dropped 1; count of bases not matched to a gene: 4. The full variable domain, completed using reference TRBV30 and TRBJ2-6, is SQTIHQWPATLVQPVGSPLSLECTVEGTSNPNLYWYRQAAGRGLQLLFYSVGIGQISSEVPQNLSASRPQDRQFILSSKKLLLSDSGFYLCAWTSGTSGANVLTFGAGSRLTVL.